The following is a T cell receptor beta chain sequence with its context. At one of its ends the junction is not consistent with the germline gene, which may arise from a read error. According to the study, TCR beta libraries were built with iRepertoire HTBI primers and CDR3-region Arm-PCR. TCRdb processed the multiplex PCR reads anew with MiXCR; each CDR3 protein has one entry. The sample holds hundreds of thousands of distinct CDR3 sequences; less than 25% are singletons and the top ten take less than 25%. This sample was included in a study of regulatory T cells in long-lasting Graves disease. Whole-study context: Patients with persistent Graves' disease had over 5 years of antithyroid drugs and persistent TSH receptor antibodies.

The CDR3 contains 16 residues. The germline gives CDR1 LGHNA, CDR2 YSLEER. Regarding time point: persistent/refractory GD, antithyroid drugs over 5 years with positive TRAb. Following extraction of RNA from PBMCs, that RNA was used to make the TCR library. This specimen was peripheral blood mononuclear cells (PBMCs), taken when the disease was refractory, from a patient treated with antithyroid drugs. This receptor was obtained from a female donor with Graves disease. The rearrangement links TRBV4-3 to TRBJ1-2, with D uncertain. The CDR3 is CASSQDRAAAGSGYAF. CDR3 nucleotides: TGCGCCAGCAGCCAAGATAGGGCCGCCGCCGGCTCGGGCTACGCCTTC.